The rows below give T cell receptor beta chains drawn from one sample of a study of control samples from healthy donors and cancer patients. Assay used: immunoSEQ multiplex PCR; TCRdb lists only in-frame clones, some missing. The top ten hold 2% to 3% of the sample, which has about 130,000 clones, 80% to 95% seen once. What was sequenced was blood. These receptors were collected from a man aged 35 to 55 in good health. Each CDR3 is given with its conserved first and last residue. A D gene is named only where the DNA matches it firmly. Some rows have no size entry. The others give once, few or many, or a class for an expanded clone.

j_call,d_call,v_call,clone_size,cdr3_aa,cdr3_nt
TRBJ2-1,NA,TRBV5-6,NA,CASSTEVGRESSYNEQFF,TGTGCCAGCAGTACTGAGGTTGGTAGGGAGAGCTCCTACAATGAGCAGTTCTTC
TRBJ2-3,TRBD2,TRBV5-1,NA,CASSTGLAGGPLTDTQYF,TGCGCCAGCAGCACGGGACTAGCGGGGGGGCCGTTGACAGATACGCAGTATTTT
TRBJ1-5,NA,TRBV19,NA,CASSKRNQPQHF,TGTGCCAGTAGTAAAAGGAATCAGCCCCAGCATTTT
TRBJ1-1,NA,TRBV10-2,NA,CASLGWYGNTEAFF,TGCGCCAGTCTGGGTTGGTACGGGAACACTGAAGCTTTCTTT
TRBJ2-1,TRBD2,TRBV10-3,NA,CAISLLELAGGFGEQFF,TGTGCCATCAGCCTGCTGGAGCTCGCGGGGGGGTTTGGTGAGCAGTTCTTC
TRBJ2-1,TRBD1,TRBV27,NA,CASSFIDRGPLYNEQFF,TGTGCCAGCAGTTTCATTGACAGGGGGCCCTTATACAATGAGCAGTTCTTC
TRBJ1-3,NA,TRBV3-1/TRBV3-2,once,CASSQDHGKNTIYF,TGTGCCAGCAGCCAAGATCACGGAAAGAACACCATATATTTT
TRBJ2-7,NA,TRBV7-9,NA,CASSKTGKTYEQYF,TGTGCCAGCAGCAAGACAGGTAAAACCTACGAGCAGTACTTC
TRBJ2-5,TRBD2,TRBV10-1,NA,CASSETSGTGTQYF,TGCGCCAGCAGTGAGACTAGCGGCACGGGGACCCAGTACTTC
TRBJ2-5,NA,TRBV25-1,once,CASSEPTGSGGSQYF,TGTGCCAGCAGTGAGCCGACAGGGTCGGGGGGGTCCCAGTACTTC
TRBJ2-7,TRBD1,TRBV28,NA,CASRETGSNEQYF,TGTGCCAGCAGGGAGACAGGGAGCAACGAGCAGTACTTC
TRBJ1-2,NA,TRBV5-4,NA,CASRSDKAANYGYTF,TGTGCCAGCAGATCCGACAAGGCCGCTAACTATGGCTACACCTTC
TRBJ2-7,NA,TRBV7-8,NA,CASSLGRQREQYF,TGTGCCAGCAGCTTAGGACGACAGCGGGAGCAGTACTTC
TRBJ1-1,NA,TRBV19,NA,CASSWQHTEAFF,TGTGCCAGTAGTTGGCAGCACACTGAAGCTTTCTTT
TRBJ2-1,NA,TRBV19,NA,CASSILAGAGYNEQFF,TGTGCCAGTAGTATTCTGGCCGGGGCGGGCTACAATGAGCAGTTCTTC
TRBJ1-5,NA,TRBV2,NA,CASSEWGDQPQHF,TGTGCCAGCAGTGAATGGGGGGATCAGCCCCAGCATTTT
TRBJ1-2,TRBD1,TRBV20-1,NA,CIGTGGSGYTF,TGCATTGGGACAGGGGGCTCTGGCTACACCTTC
TRBJ2-2,NA,TRBV29-1,NA,CSGREGATGELFF,TGCAGCGGTCGGGAGGGGGCCACCGGGGAGCTGTTTTTT
TRBJ2-5,NA,TRBV6-5,NA,CASSYSSPSGSQYF,TGTGCCAGCAGTTACTCGAGCCCCTCCGGGTCCCAGTACTTC
TRBJ2-3,NA,TRBV9,once,CASSVDPGYTDTQYF,TGTGCCAGCAGCGTAGACCCGGGTTACACAGATACGCAGTATTTT
TRBJ2-1,TRBD2,TRBV4-1,NA,CASSPRTSGVHEQFF,TGCGCCAGCAGCCCCCGGACTAGCGGGGTTCATGAGCAGTTCTTC
TRBJ1-5,NA,TRBV4-2,NA,CASSPYENRATHQPQHF,TGTGCCAGCAGCCCTTATGAAAACAGGGCGACCCATCAGCCCCAGCATTTT
TRBJ1-6,NA,TRBV28,NA,CASSQFPSSYNSPLHF,TGTGCCAGCAGTCAGTTCCCAAGCTCCTATAATTCACCCCTCCACTTT
TRBJ1-1,NA,TRBV10-2,NA,CASSDLDTEAFF,TGCGCCAGCAGTGATTTAGACACTGAAGCTTTCTTT
TRBJ1-6,NA,TRBV27,NA,CASSLRGGINSPLHF,TGTGCCAGCAGTCTTCGGGGGGGCATTAATTCACCCCTCCACTTT
TRBJ1-4,TRBD1,TRBV6-6,NA,CASSLTGGVGNEKLFF,TGTGCCAGCAGTTTAACAGGGGGAGTCGGTAATGAAAAACTGTTTTTT
TRBJ1-1,NA,TRBV19,NA,CASSLRTFRGEKAFF,TGTGCCAGTAGTCTCCGGACCTTCAGAGGGGAAAAAGCTTTCTTT
TRBJ2-1,TRBD1,TRBV5-1,NA,CASSFPGQGAGEQFF,TGCGCCAGCAGCTTCCCGGGACAGGGGGCAGGTGAGCAGTTCTTC
TRBJ1-3,NA,TRBV5-1,NA,CASSPRGSVAEGSGNTIYF,TGCGCCAGCAGCCCTAGGGGTTCCGTGGCCGAAGGCTCTGGAAACACCATATATTTT
TRBJ2-5,TRBD2,TRBV9,NA,CASSPGAVRGGQETQYF,TGTGCCAGCAGCCCAGGGGCGGTTCGGGGGGGCCAAGAGACCCAGTACTTC
TRBJ1-1,NA,TRBV19,NA,CASSIEENTEAFF,TGTGCCAGTAGTATTGAGGAGAACACTGAAGCTTTCTTT
TRBJ1-1,TRBD1,TRBV5-1,few,CASSPETGRGTEAFF,TGCGCCAGCAGCCCGGAGACAGGGAGGGGCACTGAAGCTTTCTTT
TRBJ1-1,NA,TRBV5-1,NA,CASNKGPLNTEAFF,TGCGCCAGCAATAAGGGACCGTTGAACACTGAAGCTTTCTTT
TRBJ1-4,NA,TRBV29-1,NA,CSVGDPEEKLFF,TGCAGCGTTGGGGACCCGGAGGAAAAACTGTTTTTT
TRBJ1-6,NA,TRBV9,NA,CASSTSIYRRGESDSPLHF,TGTGCCAGCAGTACTTCAATATACAGGAGGGGTGAATCGGATTCACCCCTCCACTTT
TRBJ1-3,NA,TRBV9,NA,CASSVAVSLSGNTIYF,TGTGCCAGCAGCGTGGCAGTTTCCCTCTCTGGAAACACCATATATTTT
TRBJ2-1,TRBD1,TRBV5-1,NA,CASSRDRGIDEQFF,TGCGCCAGCAGCCGGGACAGGGGGATAGATGAGCAGTTCTTC
TRBJ1-1,NA,TRBV5-1,NA,CASTGGGNTEAFF,TGCGCCAGCACTGGCGGGGGGAACACTGAAGCTTTCTTT
TRBJ2-7,NA,TRBV6-5,NA,CASRYIANSYEQYF,TGTGCCAGCAGATATATAGCGAATTCCTACGAGCAGTACTTC
TRBJ2-3,NA,TRBV24-1,NA,CATSVGDTQYF,TGTGCCACCAGTGTGGGAGATACGCAGTATTTT
TRBJ1-5,NA,TRBV9,once,CASSVSVGGNQPQHF,TGTGCCAGCAGCGTATCAGTTGGGGGTAATCAGCCCCAGCATTTT
TRBJ1-2,NA,TRBV5-1,NA,CASSPRERGGYTF,TGCGCCAGCAGCCCAAGGGAACGAGGCGGCTACACCTTC
TRBJ1-1,NA,TRBV5-1,few,CASRNDPGNTEAFF,TGCGCCAGCAGGAATGACCCAGGGAACACTGAAGCTTTCTTT
TRBJ1-2,TRBD1,TRBV5-6,NA,CASSLTGGVDGYTF,TGTGCCAGCAGCTTGACAGGGGGCGTGGATGGCTACACCTTC
TRBJ2-3,TRBD2,TRBV19,NA,CASTMYGRGTPDTQYF,TGTGCCAGTACCATGTATGGGCGGGGGACTCCGGATACGCAGTATTTT
TRBJ2-2,NA,TRBV5-1,few,CASSLGASNTGELFF,TGCGCCAGCAGCTTGGGAGCTTCGAACACCGGGGAGCTGTTTTTT
TRBJ2-5,NA,TRBV12-5,NA,CASGFSPETQYF,TGTGCTAGTGGTTTTTCCCCTGAGACCCAGTACTTC
TRBJ1-3,TRBD1,TRBV2,NA,CASRDRGAGNTIYF,TGTGCCAGCAGGGACAGGGGAGCTGGAAACACCATATATTTT
TRBJ2-7,NA,TRBV9,NA,CASSVSGRGGGLGEQYF,TGTGCCAGCAGCGTCTCTGGACGGGGTGGGGGTCTGGGCGAGCAGTACTTC
TRBJ1-1,NA,TRBV30,NA,CAWSGDRNTEAFF,TGTGCCTGGAGCGGGGACCGGAACACTGAAGCTTTCTTT
TRBJ2-1,TRBD1,TRBV27,NA,CASSLFRGHGEQFF,TGTGCCAGCAGTTTATTTAGGGGGCATGGTGAGCAGTTCTTC
TRBJ2-7,TRBD1,TRBV5-1,NA,CASRERTGKGEQYF,TGCGCCAGCAGGGAGAGGACAGGGAAAGGCGAGCAGTACTTC
TRBJ1-2,NA,TRBV30,NA,CAWSSRGSRANYGYTF,TGTGCCTGGAGTAGTCGGGGGTCCCGAGCTAACTATGGCTACACCTTC
TRBJ2-4,TRBD1,TRBV5-1,NA,CASTPGGGQVNIQYF,TGCGCCAGCACCCCCGGAGGCGGACAGGTAAACATTCAGTACTTC
TRBJ1-3,NA,TRBV19,NA,CASSIDNSGNTIYF,TGTGCCAGTAGTATAGACAACTCTGGAAACACCATATATTTT